This T cell receptor beta chain was sequenced during a study of cytomegalovirus exposure and HLA in healthy donors. Study-wide results and limits: In vitro confirmation showed three CMV-associated chains to be CMV antigen specific. Many donors shared some public TCRs, even though most TCR sequences were rare. According to the study, roughly 160 TCR beta chains were cytomegalovirus-associated.

Generated by immunoSEQ multiplex PCR, the TCRdb table keeps only in-frame clones and is missing some. In the table there are hundreds of thousands of clones, 80% to 90% of which are singletons. The donors were members of the roughly 120-subject validation cohort (separate from the approximately 670-subject first cohort). Worth noting for this clone: Its antigen is unidentified.

With V trimmed by 3 bases and J by 7 bases, 2 bases remained unmatched. The CDR3 extends over 13 amino acids. Germline CDR1 MNHEY, CDR2 SMNVEV (reference sequence). The sequencing sample was made of PBMCs. The TCR originated in a woman aged 18-30 years in good health and CMV-seronegative. The chain joins TRBV27 to TRBJ2-2; TRBD2 agrees at 7 bases. The DNA for the CDR3 is TGTGCCAGCAGTTTTTGGGGGGGCGGGGAGCTGTTTTTT. It encodes CASSFWGGGELFF.